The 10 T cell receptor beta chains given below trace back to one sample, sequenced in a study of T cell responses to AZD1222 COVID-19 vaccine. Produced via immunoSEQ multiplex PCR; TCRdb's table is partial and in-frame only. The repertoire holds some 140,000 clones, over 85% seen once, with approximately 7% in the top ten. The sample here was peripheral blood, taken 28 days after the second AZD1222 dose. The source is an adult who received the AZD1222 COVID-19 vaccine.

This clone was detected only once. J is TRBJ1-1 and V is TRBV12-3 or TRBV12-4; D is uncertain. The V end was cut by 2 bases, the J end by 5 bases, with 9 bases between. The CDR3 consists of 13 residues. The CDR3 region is CASSLHEGTEAFF. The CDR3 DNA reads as TGTGCCAGCAGTTTACACGAAGGTACTGAAGCTTTCTTT.

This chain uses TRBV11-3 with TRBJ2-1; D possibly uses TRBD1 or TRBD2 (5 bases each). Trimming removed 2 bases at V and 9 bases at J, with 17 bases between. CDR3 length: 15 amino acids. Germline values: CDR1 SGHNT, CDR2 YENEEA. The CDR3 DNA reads TGTGCCAGCAGCTTATGGGGCAGGGACCAGGGTGAGCAGTTCTTC. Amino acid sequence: CASSLWGRDQGEQFF.

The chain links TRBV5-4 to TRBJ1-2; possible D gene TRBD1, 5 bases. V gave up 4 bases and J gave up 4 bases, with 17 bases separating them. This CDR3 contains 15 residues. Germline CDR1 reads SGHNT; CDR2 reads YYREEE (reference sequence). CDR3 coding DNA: TGTGCCAGCAGCACTATTGACAGCATCTTCTATGGCTACACCTTC. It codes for CASSTIDSIFYGYTF.

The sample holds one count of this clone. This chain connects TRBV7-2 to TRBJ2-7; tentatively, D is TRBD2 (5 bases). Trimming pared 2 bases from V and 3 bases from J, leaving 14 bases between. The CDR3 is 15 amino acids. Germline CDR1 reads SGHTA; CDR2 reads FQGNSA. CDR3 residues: CASSLWAGVNYEQYF. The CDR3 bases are TGTGCCAGCAGCTTATGGGCGGGCGTAAACTACGAGCAGTACTTC.

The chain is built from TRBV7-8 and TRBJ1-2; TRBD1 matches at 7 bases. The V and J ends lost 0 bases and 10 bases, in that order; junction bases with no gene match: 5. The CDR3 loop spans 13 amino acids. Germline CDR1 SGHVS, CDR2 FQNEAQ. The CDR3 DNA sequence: TGTGCCAGCAGCTTAGCGCTTGGGACAGACTACACCTTC. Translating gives CASSLALGTDYTF.

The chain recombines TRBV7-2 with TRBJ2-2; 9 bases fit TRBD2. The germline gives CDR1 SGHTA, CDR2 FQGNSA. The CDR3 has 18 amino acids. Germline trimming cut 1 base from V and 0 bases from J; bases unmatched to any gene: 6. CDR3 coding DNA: TGTGCCAGCAGCTTAGTGGTCGGCGGGGGGGCGAACACCGGGGAGCTGTTTTTT. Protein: CASSLVVGGGANTGELFF. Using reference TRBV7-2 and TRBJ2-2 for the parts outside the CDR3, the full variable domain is GAGVSQSPSNKVTEKGKDVELRCDPISGHTALYWYRQSLGQGLEFLIYFQGNSAPDKSGLPSDRFSAERTGGSVSTLTIQRTQQEDSAVYLCASSLVVGGGANTGELFFGEGSRLTVL.

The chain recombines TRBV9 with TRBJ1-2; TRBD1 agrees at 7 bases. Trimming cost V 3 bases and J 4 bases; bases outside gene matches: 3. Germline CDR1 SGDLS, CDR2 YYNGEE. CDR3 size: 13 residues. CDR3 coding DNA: TGTGCCAGCAGCGGGGGACAGCTCTATGGCTACACCTTC. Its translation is CASSGGQLYGYTF.

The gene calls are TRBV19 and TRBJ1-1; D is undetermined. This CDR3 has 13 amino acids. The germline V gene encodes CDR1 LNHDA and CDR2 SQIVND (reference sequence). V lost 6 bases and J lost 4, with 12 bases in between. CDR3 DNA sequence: TGTGCCAGTAGGACCCGAGTCGGCACTGAAGCTTTCTTT. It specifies CASRTRVGTEAFF.

The CDR3 coding sequence is TGTGCCAGCAGCTTACGGCAGGCTTTCAATCAGCCCCAGCATTTT. It translates to CASSLRQAFNQPQHF. V usage is TRBV13 and J usage is TRBJ1-5; D is uncertain. Germline lookup yields CDR1 PRHDT and CDR2 FYEKMQ (reference sequence). CDR3 length: 15 amino acids. Trimming left V 2 bases short and J 3 bases short, with 11 bases between. Drawing the rest from reference TRBV13 and TRBJ1-5, the complete variable domain is AAGVIQSPRHLIKEKRETATLKCYPIPRHDTVYWYQQGPGQDPQFLISFYEKMQSDKGSIPDRFSAQQFSDYHSELNMSSLELGDSALYFCASSLRQAFNQPQHFGDGTRLSIL.

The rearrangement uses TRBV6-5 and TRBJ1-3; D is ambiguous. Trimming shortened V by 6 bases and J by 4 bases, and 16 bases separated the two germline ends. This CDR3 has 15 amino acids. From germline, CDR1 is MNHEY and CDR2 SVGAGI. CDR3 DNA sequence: TGTGCCAGCAGACATACAGTGGGGTCCGGAAACACCATATATTTT. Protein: CASRHTVGSGNTIYF.